This T cell receptor beta chain is from a study of beta chain features in type 1 diabetes. The CDR3 contains 16 residues. Germline assignment: CDR1 SGHRS and CDR2 YFSETQ. V lost 0 bases to trimming and J lost 0 bases, with 10 bases between them. Sequenced material consisted of expressed TCRB transcripts (all of the isolated RNA was reverse transcribed). Clones were sequenced by immunoSEQ multiplex PCR, and TCRdb holds only the in-frame ones, with some missing. The repertoire has about 410,000 clones, approximately 14% of them found once; the top ten carry approximately 0.035%. V usage is TRBV5-1 and J usage is TRBJ2-1; no definite D call. The source material was naive CD4+ T cells from blood. The source is a man younger than 40 in good health. The CDR3 sequence: CASSLDRLSSYNEQFF. The CDR3, as DNA: TGCGCCAGCAGCTTGGACCGCCTGAGCTCCTACAATGAGCAGTTCTTC.